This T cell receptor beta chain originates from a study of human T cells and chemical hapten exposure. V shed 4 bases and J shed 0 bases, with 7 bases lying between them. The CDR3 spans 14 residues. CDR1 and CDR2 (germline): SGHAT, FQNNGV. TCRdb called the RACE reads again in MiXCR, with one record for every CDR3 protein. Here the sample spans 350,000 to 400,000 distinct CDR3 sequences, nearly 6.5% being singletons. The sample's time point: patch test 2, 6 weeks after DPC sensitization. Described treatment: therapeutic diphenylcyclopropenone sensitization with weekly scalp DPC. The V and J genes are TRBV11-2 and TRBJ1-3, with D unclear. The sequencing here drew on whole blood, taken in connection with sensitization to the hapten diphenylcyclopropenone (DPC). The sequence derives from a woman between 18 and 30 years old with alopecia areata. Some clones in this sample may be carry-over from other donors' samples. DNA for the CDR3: TGTGCCAGCAGCTCCATTATCTCTGGAAACACCATATATTTT. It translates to CASSSIISGNTIYF.